This T cell receptor beta chain was retrieved from a study of shared clonotypes between healthy human individuals. The table came from immunoSEQ multiplex PCR; TCRdb's copy has only in-frame clones and leaves some out. In the table there are about 1.9 million clones, around 93% of which are singletons. This CDR3 is built from 16 residues. CDR1 ENHRY and CDR2 SYGVKD come from the germline V gene. The V gene end was trimmed by 6 bases and the J gene end by 3 bases; junction bases not matched to a gene: 11. Naive CD8 populations comprised CD45RO-negative cells positively selected for CCR7, excluding terminally differentiated effector memory CD45RA+ cells.

The rearrangement uses TRBV10-3 and TRBJ2-7, with TRBD1 matching over 10 bases. The TCR was taken from a man aged 18 to 30 in good health. Some clones in this sample may be carry-over from other donors' samples. The material sequenced was naive CD8+ T cells from PBMCs. The CDR3 is CAIRTGGASQDYEQYF. The CDR3 DNA follows: TGTGCCATCAGGACAGGGGGCGCTTCCCAGGACTACGAGCAGTACTTC.